This T cell receptor beta chain is drawn from a study of T cell responses to AZD1222 COVID-19 vaccine (dated by TCRdb to the early 2020s). In the study overall: TCR sequencing covered some 250 trial participants: some 210 given two doses of AZD1222 and around 25 given two doses of MenACWY control vaccine. Enrollment into the trials was organized by age into subgroups of 18-55, 56-69 and 70-plus years, and those subgroups contained roughly 140, 27 and 60 TCR-sequenced participants, respectively.

The investigation overall reported the following: Nearly half of unique spike-specific TCRs reportedly recognized epitopes outside regions mutated in the B.1.351 and B.1.1.7 variants. After two AZD1222 doses, spike-specific TCR breadth and depth were significantly higher than at day 0 and than in MenACWY recipients. No day 14 peak-response samples were available, so repertoires were characterized only after the peak T cell response. Conclusions about previously exposed vaccinees are limited because only six or seven AZD1222 recipients were SARS-CoV-2 seropositive at baseline. Most participants were white British and females outnumbered males, and the authors suggested that clonal diversity may have been underestimated. The 56-69-year group was small, and its depth increase did not reach significance, likely because of low power. The vaccine-associated CD4 TCRs covered the entire spike protein, and the dominant responses fell in regions 160-218 and 743-854.

This clone was seen once. This clone's antigen is unknown. No base qualities exist here, and no much larger clone lies one base off it. The CDR3 regions of human TCRbeta chains were analyzed by immunosequencing. From the authors' description of their analysis: TCRs in the repertoires were compared against a reference library of SARS-CoV-2-specific TCRs that had been generated with the MIRA antigen-specificity platform. Breadth meant the fraction of unique TCRs that were SARS-CoV-2-associated, whereas depth meant the fraction of total T cells that were SARS-CoV-2-associated. Using the MIRA data, every spike-specific TCR was mapped to the spike region that the TCR reacted to and assigned to either a CD4 or a CD8 class. Log10-transformed breadth and depth values were compared by one-way ANOVA with Sidak's multiple comparisons tests. TCRdb limited this immuneACCESS table to in-frame rearrangements with V and J called. A share of clones is missing; checked studies link under half to unresolved V genes, and the rest is unexplained. From that table come the V and J calls and clone size; the DNA was used to work out D and trimming. The sample table shows approximately 100,000 clones, and around 92% are seen once. In total, the top ten clones hold about 2.8% of the sample.

The sample's time point label is to be understood as: baseline before first vaccination. The meaning of the sample's treatment or condition label: meningococcal conjugate vaccine given as trial control. Samples from vaccinated people were obtained from the UK trials COV001 and COV002, which included a single-blind randomized controlled phase 2/3 trial of AZD1222 (ChAdOx1 nCoV-19) in healthy adults. For TCRbeta chain sequencing, PBMC samples from trial participants were taken at day 0 and at day 28 after the second dose. Via the germline V gene, CDR1 is SGHRS and CDR2 YFSETQ. The CDR3 runs 12 residues from the cysteine to the phenylalanine. The read is trimmed to its CDR3 DNA, 36 bases read in frame from base 1. The V end gives up 2 bases and the J end 14 bases, leaving 4 bases in the junction not matched to a gene.

The TCR originated in an adult in good health. Sequenced material: peripheral blood, taken on day 0 of MenACWY control vaccination. Recombination joined TRBV5-1 with TRBJ1-6; TRBD1 matches 7 bases in the middle. The nucleotides are TGCGCCAGCAGCTTCGGAGGGGGCACCCTCCACTTT. This codes for CASSFGGGTLHF.